This record concerns one T cell receptor (beta chain) sequence. The primer mix had 60 Vbeta and 13 Jbeta primers. Some clones are missing from TCRdb's copy, which holds only in-frame ones; the method was immunoSEQ multiplex PCR. The sample has about 77,000 clones, and its top ten clones hold roughly 13%. These data belong to a study of cytomegalovirus exposure and HLA in healthy donors. The V segment lost 9 bases and the J segment 3 bases; nucleotides outside the gene matches: 11. The CDR3 has 14 residues. CDR1 MDHEN and CDR2 SYDVKM come from the germline V gene. The clonotype originates from a man aged 50-60 years in good health and CMV-seropositive. The specimen sequenced was PBMCs. The chain has TRBV28 and TRBJ2-7, with 7 nucleotides matching TRBD1. DNA of the CDR3: TGTGCCAGTTCTTACAGGGGAGCAATCTACGAGCAGTACTTC. It codes for CASSYRGAIYEQYF. Looking up the rest from reference TRBV28 and TRBJ2-7 gives the full variable domain: DVKVTQSSRYLVKRTGEKVFLECVQDMDHENMFWYRQDPGLGLRLIYFSYDVKMKEKGDIPEGYSVSREKKERFSLILESASTNQTSMYLCASSYRGAIYEQYFGPGTRLTVT.